The sequence of this TCR beta chain was determined in a study of B cell selection in AIRE deficiency. The V gene's germline CDR1 is SGHRS and CDR2 YFSETQ. This CDR3 has 15 amino acids. Germline trimming cut 1 base from V and 3 bases from J; bases unmatched to any gene: 5. Method: immunoSEQ multiplex PCR; TCRdb's copy keeps in-frame clones and lacks some. The data contain some 25,000 clones, 90% to 98% of them singletons. Conventional CD4 T cells were sorted as CD4+CD127+ cells. V usage is TRBV5-1 and J usage is TRBJ2-7; the match to TRBD2 covers 9 bases. The sequence was obtained from a human donor in good health. The specimen was CD4+CD127+ conventional T cells sorted from PBMCs. CDR3 in DNA: TGCGCCAGCAGCTTGCGGCTAGCGGGGAACTACGAGCAGTACTTC. Translation: CASSLRLAGNYEQYF. The full variable domain, with the rest looked up from reference TRBV5-1 and TRBJ2-7, is KAGVTQTPRYLIKTRGQQVTLSCSPISGHRSVSWYQQTPGQGLQFLFEYFSETQRNKGNFPGRFSGRQFSNSRSEMNVSTLELGDSALYLCASSLRLAGNYEQYFGPGTRLTVT.